Listed below are T cell receptor beta chains from one sample, sequenced in a study of beta chain features in type 1 diabetes. The method was immunoSEQ multiplex PCR; TCRdb's version includes in-frame clones alone and lacks a portion of them. The table includes 300,000 to 400,000 clones, 10% to 15% detected once. Sequenced: naive CD4+ T cells from blood. The source is a man between 18 and 29 years old in good health. The CDR3 runs from the conserved cysteine through the conserved F or W.

>TRBV28
CASSSRGRLTDTQYF
>TRBV7-9
CASSGQGASTGELFF
>TRBV27
CASSPTGQGARDTQYF
>TRBV11-2
CASSLQAANTEAFF
>TRBV7-2
CASSFSLWRERYNEQFF
>TRBV7-8
CASSLGEITDTQYF
>TRBV11-1
CASSWTSGGYNEQFF
>TRBV29-1
CSVAGIVLREQFF
>TRBV7-2
CASSLVGTAVSGAEAFF
>TRBV9
CASSPIAGGPEFF
>TRBV11-1
CASRKPGANVLTF
>TRBV5-4
CASSPGSGAWSYNEQFF
>TRBV5-6
CASSLDQDQPQHF
>TRBV11-3
CASSFDRTTDTQYF
>TRBV28
CASWQGEGYTF
>TRBV29-1
CSVASRVGAFNTGELFF
>TRBV4-3
CASTSGGAPGELFF
>TRBV7-2
CASTSQRVGWSYNEQFF
>TRBV7-7
CASSSASNSPLHF
>TRBV7-8
CASRNAGGTNEQYF
>TRBV5-6
CASSLVGSGGDF
>TRBV30
CAWSADRGGQPQHF
>TRBV6-5
CASSYSRGTEKNIQYF
>TRBV4-2
CASSQDLARGDEKLFF
>TRBV7-2
CASSLALLAGYSYEQYF
>TRBV14
CASSQDRNTEAFF
>TRBV6-5
CASSRAGELFF
>TRBV30
CAWSALSTGNTEAFF
>TRBV19
CASALLAAPPYEQYF
>TRBV10-3
CAISEDGQGGPGYTF
>TRBV28
CASSLLRDTQYF
>TRBV6-6
CASSLVVAKNIQYF
>TRBV6-5
CASSYSTGAYEQYF
>TRBV9
CASSVGGSGIIDTQYF
>TRBV10-3
CAIKGTSGGAADTQYF
>TRBV29-1
CSVSGLAAYEQYF
>TRBV19
CASSRGTGNTIYF
>TRBV7-8
CASSLTSGSPDTQYF
>TRBV9
CASSVGVRMNTEAFF
>TRBV4-3
CASSQARVAAHYEQYF
>TRBV28
CASSLRGTGSPGYTF
>TRBV15
CATSRERHGSTEAFF
>TRBV4-2
CASSQQRGPRVEQFF
>TRBV7-8
CASSLASQGKLFF
>TRBV5-4
CASSLRLAGVNEQFF
>TRBV7-3
CASSFAGNQPQHF
>TRBV5-4
CASSSDSPEAFF
>TRBV27
CASSAFGTKNIQYF